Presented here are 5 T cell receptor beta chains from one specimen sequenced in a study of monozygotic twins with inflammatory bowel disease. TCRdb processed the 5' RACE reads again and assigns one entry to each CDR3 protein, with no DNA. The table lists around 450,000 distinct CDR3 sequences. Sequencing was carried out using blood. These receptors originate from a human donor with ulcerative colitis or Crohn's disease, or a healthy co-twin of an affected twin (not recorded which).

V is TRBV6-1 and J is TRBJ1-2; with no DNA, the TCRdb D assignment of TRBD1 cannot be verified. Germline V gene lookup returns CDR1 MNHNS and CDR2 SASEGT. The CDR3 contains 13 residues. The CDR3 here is CASSGVGGYGYTF.

The CDR3 loop is CASSWGGYSQPETQYF. The chain links TRBV19 to TRBJ2-5; TCRdb's D call, TRBD2, is unchecked because there is no DNA. The germline V gene has CDR1 LNHDA and CDR2 SQIVND (reference sequence). The CDR3 consists of 16 residues.

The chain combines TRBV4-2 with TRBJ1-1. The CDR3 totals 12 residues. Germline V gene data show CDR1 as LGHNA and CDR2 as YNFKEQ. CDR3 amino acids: CASSQLGYEAFF.

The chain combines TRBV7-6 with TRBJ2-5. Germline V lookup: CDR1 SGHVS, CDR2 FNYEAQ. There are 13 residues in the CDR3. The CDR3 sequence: CASRAAPQETQYF.

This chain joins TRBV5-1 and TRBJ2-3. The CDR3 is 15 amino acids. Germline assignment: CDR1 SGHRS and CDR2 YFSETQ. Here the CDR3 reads CASSPIEVLEDTQYF.